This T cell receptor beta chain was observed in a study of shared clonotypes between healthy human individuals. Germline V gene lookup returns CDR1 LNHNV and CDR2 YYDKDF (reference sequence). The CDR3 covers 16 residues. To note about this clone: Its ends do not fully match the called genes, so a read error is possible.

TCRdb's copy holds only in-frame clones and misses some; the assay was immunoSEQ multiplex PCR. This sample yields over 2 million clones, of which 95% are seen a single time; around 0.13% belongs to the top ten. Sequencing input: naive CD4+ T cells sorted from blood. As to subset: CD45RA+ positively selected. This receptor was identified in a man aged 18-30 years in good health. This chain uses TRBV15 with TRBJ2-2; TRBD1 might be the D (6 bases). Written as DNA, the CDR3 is TGTGCCACCAGGAGAGACAGGAAAGGCGACACCGGGGAGCTGTTTTTT. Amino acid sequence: CATRRDRKGDTGELFF.